The next 5 T cell receptor beta chains were all read from a single sample in a study of blood T cell repertoires in COVID-19. Sequenced by immunoSEQ multiplex PCR; TCRdb stores in-frame clones only, minus some. Among about 280,000 clones listed, about 85% were seen once. Material: PBMCs or T cells enriched from blood (not recorded which). The receptor source for this set is a woman between 50 and 59 years old who had recovered from COVID-19.

The chain carries TRBV19 and TRBJ2-1, with 8 bases matching TRBD2. J gave up 7 bases and V 6 bases, and 5 bases lay outside the gene matches. This CDR3 has 13 amino acids. Germline CDR1 is LNHDA and CDR2 is SQIVND (reference sequence). CDR3 nucleotide sequence: TGTGCCAGTAGAAGCGGGAGCTATAATGAGCAGTTCTTC. This codes for CASRSGSYNEQFF.

The sample holds one count of this clone. The rearrangement links TRBV6-5 to TRBJ2-1; D gene ambiguous. Germline V gives CDR1 MNHEY, CDR2 SVGAGI. V lost 0 bases and J 0 bases, leaving 9 bases between the germline ends. This CDR3 is built from 16 residues. The CDR3 nucleotides read TGTGCCAGCAGTTACTCCGCGGTGAGCTCCTACAATGAGCAGTTCTTC. Its translation is CASSYSAVSSYNEQFF.

The V call is TRBV5-4, the J call TRBJ2-2; TRBD2 is a possible D gene (6 bases). The CDR3 is 13 residues long. V shed 1 base and J shed 7 bases, with 8 bases lying between them. Germline-derived CDR1 and CDR2 are SGHNT and YYREEE (reference sequence). The CDR3 DNA reads TGTGCCAGCAGCTTGTTCGGGGGCGGGGAGCTGTTTTTT. Amino acid sequence: CASSLFGGGELFF.

The CDR3 loop is CASSQDRSGIGMNTEAFF. Here the CDR3 DNA reads TGCGCCAGCAGCCAAGATAGGTCAGGGATAGGCATGAACACTGAAGCTTTCTTT. This chain links TRBV4-3 with TRBJ1-1, with D tentatively TRBD1 (5 bases). Germline lookup yields CDR1 LGHNA and CDR2 YSLEER. The V end was cut by 0 bases, the J end by 0 bases, with 17 bases between. The CDR3 has 18 residues.

The CDR3 DNA is TGTGCCAGCAGCATACCCGGGACAGGATCTGAAAAACTGTTTTTT. Protein: CASSIPGTGSEKLFF. J is TRBJ1-4 and V is TRBV7-2; 8 bases map to TRBD1. The CDR3 is 15 residues long. Per germline, CDR1 SGHTA and CDR2 FQGNSA. With V trimmed by 5 bases and J by 7 bases, 9 bases remained unmatched. The full variable domain, with the rest looked up from reference TRBV7-2 and TRBJ1-4, is GAGVSQSPSNKVTEKGKDVELRCDPISGHTALYWYRQSLGQGLEFLIYFQGNSAPDKSGLPSDRFSAERTGGSVSTLTIQRTQQEDSAVYLCASSIPGTGSEKLFFGSGTQLSVL.